The sequence of this TCR beta chain was determined in a study of beta chain features in type 1 diabetes. This clone was counted only a few times. Antigen specificity is unknown. Investigators reverse transcribed all isolated RNA, so they sequenced expressed TCRB transcripts. Measured with immunoSEQ multiplex PCR; TCRdb has only the in-frame clones, and not every one. Of 400,000 to 600,000 clones in the sample, 25% to 35% were seen once. V trimming: 10 bases; J trimming: 6 bases; junction bases outside the gene matches: 9. Germline-derived CDR1 and CDR2 are SEHNR and FQNEAQ (reference sequence). The CDR3 loop spans 13 amino acids. General observations from the study: Fewer insertions but more deletions were seen at VDJ junctions in type 1 diabetes patients. Although PCR might favor shorter templates, it would do so equally in patients and controls. A moderate, significant TCRB CDR3 shortening appeared in type 1 diabetes across four CD4+ subsets. Because the template was cDNA, high-expressing cells might be over-represented.

The sequence came from a man younger than 35 in good health. The V call is TRBV7-9, the J call TRBJ2-7; 10 bases match TRBD1. Sequences were obtained from naive CD4+ T cells from blood. The CDR3 reads CATSRTGGREQYF. The CDR3 nucleotides are TGTGCCACTTCAAGGACAGGGGGACGCGAGCAGTACTTC.